This TCR beta chain was profiled in a study of blood T cell repertoires in COVID-19. Turning to the study itself: Acute and convalescent COVID-19 specimens originated in the United States, Italy and Spain. T cells, B-cell-depleted T cells, or PBMCs supplied cDNA or gDNA.

Source study methods: Amplification from reference gene primers served as the basis for estimated nucleated cell counts. The repertoire was sequenced with immunoSEQ multiplex PCR; TCRdb's copy has only in-frame clones and lacks some. Clone size and the V and J calls come from that table; the DNA yielded D and trimming. This table has some 26,000 clones, more than 65% appearing once. The CDR3 has 17 residues. Trimming at V came to 3 bases and at J to 7 bases, leaving 12 bases not matched to a gene. CDR1 and CDR2 from the germline V gene are KGHDR and SFDVKD. The chain carries TRBV24-1 and TRBJ2-1; TRBD1 matches 9 bases. The sequence came from a man aged 50 or older with active or convalescent COVID-19. Specimen: peripheral blood. The CDR3: CATSDHWDRALWNEQFF. CDR3 sequence (DNA): TGTGCCACCAGTGATCACTGGGACAGGGCTCTTTGGAATGAGCAGTTCTTC.